This T cell receptor (beta chain) was sequenced during a study of shared clonotypes between healthy human individuals. General observations from the study: Generation probability values for non-shared clonotypes were lower than those for clonotypes shared by all four donors. Between a few donors, naive CD4 clonotypes were shared at a level of about 5%. Across subsets, estimated richness was generally greater for naive than for memory populations.

This CDR3 spans 13 amino acids. Trimming shortened V by 8 bases and J by 3 bases, and 14 bases separated the two germline ends. The V gene's germline CDR1 is MNHNS and CDR2 SASEGT. This table comes from immunoSEQ multiplex PCR, and its TCRdb copy is limited to in-frame clones, with some not included. The table has approximately 620,000 clones, around 97% seen once. This clone was seen just once. Its antigen is unidentified. The sample taken for sequencing was naive CD4+ T cells sorted from blood. Documented subset: CD45RA+ positively selected. The sequence was collected from a woman in her 30s in good health. The chain recombines TRBV6-1 with TRBJ2-7; D might be TRBD1 (5 bases). The CDR3: CASGRQRYYEQYF. The CDR3 nucleotides are TGTGCCAGCGGAAGACAGCGATACTACGAGCAGTACTTC.